This T cell receptor beta chain was recovered during a study of blood T cell repertoires in COVID-19 (TCRdb year 2020). Study-wide context: ImmuneRACE Cohort 3 recovered participants were defined by two consecutive negative NP/OP PCR tests, healthcare professional clearance, or symptom resolution. Samples covering the acute and convalescent phases of COVID-19 were provided by collaborators in the United States, Italy and Spain. The material from the prospective study consisted of cDNA or gDNA derived from T cells, B-cell-depleted T cells, or PBMCs. Subjects who had been exposed to COVID-19, were actively infected with it, or had recovered from it provided the deeply sampled blood TCRbeta repertoires that made up the dataset. The repertoires were released in a freely available public database meant as a resource for research on the immune response to SARS-CoV-2. The samples were drawn from two sources: the first 160 participants of the ongoing ImmuneRACE study, and 1,200 or so subjects contributed by 6 global collaborators. Sample metadata almost always included a de-identified subject ID, COVID-19 status, age in years and sex. Where available, HLA class I and class II types were taken from metadata supplied by the sample provider and were not determined by assay-based typing.

In the prospective study, participants were 18 to 89 years old, resided in about two dozen geographic areas of the United States, and were enrolled through a virtual design. To assign participants to cohorts, the prospective study relied on clinical history that participants themselves reported in a screening survey and a study questionnaire. In the prospective study, whole blood, serum and a nasopharyngeal or oropharyngeal swab were collected from each participant by mobile phlebotomists. Additional blood draws and questionnaires over an approximately 2-month period could optionally be provided by prospective study participants. Before DNA extraction, prospective study blood samples were shipped either frozen or at room temperature. General conclusions and limits of the study: The amount of clinical and demographic metadata varied by source and participant and was provided uncurated.

TCRbeta CDR3 regions were amplified from genomic DNA by means of the immunoSEQ Assay, a bias-controlled multiplex PCR. Regarding the original processing steps: The number of nucleated cells in each sample was estimated by amplification of reference gene primers within the assay. To quantify the absolute abundance of each unique TCRbeta CDR3 rearrangement, sequence reads were collapsed and filtered. For each sample, productive Simpson clonality was calculated as the square root of Simpson's diversity index across productive rearrangements. Sourced from immuneACCESS, this table was stored by TCRdb with only in-frame sequences that have V and J called. A share of the clones is absent; for the studies checked, an unresolved V gene accounts for under half, and the remainder has no known explanation. Clone size and the V and J calls come from that table; the DNA yielded D and trimming. Present in this sample are fewer than 200,000 clones, about 86% of which were seen just once. The ten top clones hold around 24% of the sample.

Its CDR3 holds 13 amino acids, cysteine through phenylalanine. The retained sequence is limited to the CDR3, 39 bases, with the frame set at the first base. Relative to germline, V is missing 3 bases and J is missing 5 bases, with 5 bases of the junction outside any gene match. Sequences GTSNPN (CDR1) and SVGIG (CDR2) are obtained from the germline V gene (reference sequence). This clone was seen a single time. This clone's antigen is unknown. No qualities accompany the bases; no much larger clone lies one base away. Sequences were obtained from PBMCs or T cells enriched from blood (not recorded which). The clonotype comes from a woman between 40 and 55 years old in a cohort exposed to, infected with or recovered from COVID-19 (not recorded which). The chain is encoded by TRBV30 joined to TRBJ1-1, and 8 bases in between align with TRBD1. This receptor has the CDR3 CAWRGTGGTEAFF. The bases are TGTGCCTGGAGAGGGACAGGAGGGACTGAAGCTTTCTTT.